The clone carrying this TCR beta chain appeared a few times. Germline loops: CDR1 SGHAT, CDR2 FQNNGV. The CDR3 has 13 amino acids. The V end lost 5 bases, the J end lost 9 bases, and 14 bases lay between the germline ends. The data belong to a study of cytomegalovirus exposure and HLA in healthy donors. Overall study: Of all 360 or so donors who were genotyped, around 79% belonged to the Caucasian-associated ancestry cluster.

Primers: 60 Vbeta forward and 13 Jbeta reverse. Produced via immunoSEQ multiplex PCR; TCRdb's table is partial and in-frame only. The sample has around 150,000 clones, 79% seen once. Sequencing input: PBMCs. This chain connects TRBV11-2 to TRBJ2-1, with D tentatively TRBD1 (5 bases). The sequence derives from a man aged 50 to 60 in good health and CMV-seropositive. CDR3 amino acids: CASSPAQGTEQFF. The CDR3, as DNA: TGTGCCAGCAGCCCCGCCCAGGGCACTGAGCAGTTCTTC.